The rows below give T cell receptor beta chains drawn from one sample of a study of post-analysis software for immune sequencing data. TCRdb analysed the PCR reads with MiXCR anew, one entry per CDR3 protein. Counted here are about 820,000 distinct CDR3 sequences, 53% occurring once; the ten biggest clones make up approximately 4.5%. Sample: blood. These TCRs come from a girl under 18 with multiple sclerosis. The CDR3 runs from the conserved cysteine through the conserved F or W. D genes are given only for firm matches. The size field is filled for only some rows; it gives once, few, many or a size class.

TRBJ2-1 . once TRBV5-1 TGCGCCAGCAGCTTGGGAGGGACACTAGGCAGCAACAATGAGCAGTTCTTC CASSLGGTLGSNNEQFF
TRBJ2-1 TRBD2 . TRBV7-3 TGTGCCAGCAGCTTTAGCGGGGGGCCGTTAAATGAGCAGTTCTTC CASSFSGGPLNEQFF
TRBJ1-2 TRBD1 . TRBV12-3/TRBV12-4 TGTGCCAGCAGTTTACGGGACAGGGGCCCCTATGGCTACACCTTC CASSLRDRGPYGYTF
TRBJ2-7 . . TRBV21-1 TGTGCCAGCAGCAAAGATTTGAGTGGGCGGGCCCCAGGGGAGGAGCAGTACTTC CASSKDLSGRAPGEEQYF
TRBJ2-5 TRBD2 few TRBV5-1 TGCGCCAGCAGCAGGGGAGGACTAGCGGGAGAAGAGACCCAGTACTTC CASSRGGLAGEETQYF
TRBJ2-1 . few TRBV12-3/TRBV12-4 TGTGCCAGCAGTTTAACTAGCCGCAATGAGCAGTTCTTC CASSLTSRNEQFF
TRBJ2-5 TRBD1 . TRBV3-1 TGTGCCAGCAGCCAGGGCCGGGACAGGGGGCGAGCGTTAGAGACCCAGTACTTC CASSQGRDRGRALETQYF
TRBJ2-3 TRBD2 . TRBV10-3 TGTGCCATCAGCCCAGCCTTAGCGGGGGGGATGGATACGCAGTATTTT CAISPALAGGMDTQYF
TRBJ2-5 TRBD1 few TRBV10-3 TGTGCCATCAGTGGTGACAGGGGATCCCAAGAGACCCAGTACTTC CAISGDRGSQETQYF
TRBJ2-7 TRBD1 . TRBV7-3 TGTGCCAGCAGCTTAACTAGGGAGACAGGGGGCCACGAGCAGTACTTC CASSLTRETGGHEQYF
TRBJ1-1 TRBD1 few TRBV20-1 TGCAGTGCTAGAGATTTAATCTCTGGGACAGGGGGCACTGAAGCTTTCTTT CSARDLISGTGGTEAFF
TRBJ2-3 . . TRBV28 TGTGCCTGTGGGTATACGCAGTATTTT CACGYTQYF
TRBJ2-5 . . TRBV29-1 TGCAGCGTTGAAAACCATACGGTGGGAGAGACCCAGTACTTC CSVENHTVGETQYF
TRBJ2-7 . few TRBV29-1 TGCAGCGTTACGGGACTCCTGGGCGACGAGCAGTACTTC CSVTGLLGDEQYF
TRBJ2-5 TRBD2 . TRBV12-3/TRBV12-4 TGTGCCAGCAGTTTGGTACTCGGGAGGGGTGGTTATGAGACCCAGTACTTC CASSLVLGRGGYETQYF
TRBJ2-5 TRBD2 . TRBV5-1 TGCGCCAGCTCTCGCCGGGGGGACCAAGTGGAGACCCAGTACTTC CASSRRGDQVETQYF
TRBJ2-1 . . TRBV5-1 TGCGCCAGCAGCCGGAGCCCCCCCACCTACAATGAGCAGTTCTTT CASSRSPPTYNEQFF
TRBJ2-7 TRBD1 . TRBV18 TGTGCCAGCTCCCCTTCGGACAGGGGAAACGAGCAGTACTTC CASSPSDRGNEQYF
TRBJ2-1 . few TRBV4-1 TGCGCCAGCAGCCACAGGGTGGCCAATGAGCAGTTCTTC CASSHRVANEQFF
TRBJ2-7 . . TRBV7-3 TGTGCCAGCAGCCTGCGCGTAGGAGACGCCTACGAGCAGTACTTC CASSLRVGDAYEQYF
TRBJ2-1 . . TRBV29-1 TGCAGCGTTGATCAGGGGCTGAGAAAGGGCAATGAGCAGTTCTTC CSVDQGLRKGNEQFF
TRBJ2-3 TRBD2 . TRBV5-1 TGCGCCAGCAGCATAGGACTAGCGGGGGGAACAGATACGCAGTATTTT CASSIGLAGGTDTQYF
TRBJ2-3 . . TRBV29-1 TGCAGCGTTGCCACAGCGACTAGCACAGATACGCAGTATTTT CSVATATSTDTQYF
TRBJ2-7 . . TRBV5-1 TGCGCCAGCAGCTGGGAAGCCAGGGGTAACGAGCAGTACTTC CASSWEARGNEQYF
TRBJ2-7 TRBD2 . TRBV20-1 TGCAGTGCTGGCCTCGCCCTAGCGGGGCCCTACGAGCAGTACTTC CSAGLALAGPYEQYF
TRBJ1-1 . . TRBV7-2 TGTGCCAGCAGCCCCGGACCGCCTGCAGCTTTCTTT CASSPGPPAAFF
TRBJ1-2 TRBD1 few TRBV7-9 TGTGCCAGCAGCAAAGGACAGGGGAGGCCTACTAACTATGGCTACACCTTC CASSKGQGRPTNYGYTF
TRBJ2-1 . . TRBV5-1 TGCGCCAGCAGCTGGGACCGGTGGGATGAGCAGTTCTTC CASSWDRWDEQFF
TRBJ2-1 . . TRBV7-3 TGTGCCAGCAGCAACTCGGGGGACTCCTACAATGAGCAGTTCTTC CASSNSGDSYNEQFF
TRBJ1-1 . few TRBV5-1 TGCGCCAGCAGCCCCGAGGGGGGGCGAAGCACTGAAGCTTTCTTT CASSPEGGRSTEAFF
TRBJ2-7 TRBD1 few TRBV5-1 TGCGCCAGCAGCTCGTCCGGGACAGGGGGCGTCGAGCAGTACTTC CASSSSGTGGVEQYF
TRBJ1-2 . . TRBV27 TGTGCCAGCAGTTTTTGGGAGGCAGGTGCCTTCTATGGCTACACCTTC CASSFWEAGAFYGYTF
TRBJ1-2 TRBD1 . TRBV10-3 TGTGCCATCAGTGGTCCCGGACAGGGTAACTATGGCTACACCTTC CAISGPGQGNYGYTF
TRBJ2-1 . . TRBV6-1 TGTGCCAGCAGTGGTCCGGGACCATACAATGAGCAGTTCTTC CASSGPGPYNEQFF
TRBJ2-7 TRBD1 many TRBV20-1 TGCAGTGCTAGAGATCCGGGACAGGGGTCCTACGAGCAGTACTTC CSARDPGQGSYEQYF
TRBJ2-1 . . TRBV7-2 TGTGCCAGCAGCCAGGACTACAACAATGAGCAGTTCTTC CASSQDYNNEQFF
TRBJ2-1 . . TRBV11-2 TGTGCCAGCAGCTGGGGGCGTGAGCAGTTCTTC CASSWGREQFF
TRBJ1-1 . . TRBV27 TGTGCCAGCAGTTTAGGAGCAACAAAGGGTGAGACTGAAGCTTTCTTT CASSLGATKGETEAFF
TRBJ2-7 . . TRBV5-1 TGCGCCAGCAGCTTGATCCGGGACTCCACCTCCTACGAGCAGTACTTC CASSLIRDSTSYEQYF
TRBJ2-5 TRBD2 . TRBV7-2 TGTGCCAGCAGCTTAACAATATCGTCTAGCGGGCAAGAGACCCAGTACTTC CASSLTISSSGQETQYF
TRBJ2-7 TRBD1 . TRBV5-1 TGCGCCAGCAGCTTAACGGGGACAGGGGACGGCGAGCAGTACTTC CASSLTGTGDGEQYF
TRBJ2-7 TRBD1 few TRBV4-1 TGCGCCAGCAGCCAAGGCCGGGACAGCCAGTACGAGCAGTACTTC CASSQGRDSQYEQYF
TRBJ1-5 . . TRBV25-1 TGTGCCAGCAACGGGGGGGCAGGCCAGCCCCAGCATTTT CASNGGAGQPQHF
TRBJ2-3 TRBD2 . TRBV6-5 TGTGCCAGCAGTTACTCCCAGGCGGGGGGCACAGATACGCAGTATTTT CASSYSQAGGTDTQYF
TRBJ1-5 TRBD1 . TRBV5-1 TGCGCCAGCAGCCTGGAGACAGGGCACAATCAGCCCCAGCATTTT CASSLETGHNQPQHF
TRBJ1-1 . . TRBV4-1 TGCGCCAGCAGCCAAGTAAGAGGCGGGGCAGCCAACACTGAAGCTTTCTTT CASSQVRGGAANTEAFF
TRBJ2-1 . . TRBV6-5 TGTGCCAGCAGTCCGCCGGGGCCGTCCCACAATGAGCAGTTCTTC CASSPPGPSHNEQFF
TRBJ2-1 TRBD2 . TRBV5-6 TGTGCCAGCAGCACCGACACTAGGCCTAGCGGTCCTCGTGAGCAGTTCTTC CASSTDTRPSGPREQFF
TRBJ2-5 TRBD2 . TRBV20-1 TGCAGTGCTAGACCTAGCGGATACCCGGGGGAGACCCAGTACTTC CSARPSGYPGETQYF
TRBJ1-4 TRBD1 . TRBV5-6 TGTGCCAGCAGTACAGGGGGCCTTAATGAAAAACTGTTTTTT CASSTGGLNEKLFF
TRBJ2-1 TRBD2 . TRBV9 TGTGCCAGCAGCGTATTCACTAGCGCCCAAGGATACAATGAGCAGTTCTTC CASSVFTSAQGYNEQFF
TRBJ1-4 . . TRBV9 TGTGCCAGCAGGGGATTGGGGGCCGCGAATGAAAAACTGTTTTTT CASRGLGAANEKLFF
TRBJ2-1 TRBD1 few TRBV27 TGTGCCAGCAGGGGGACAGGGTCTACCAATGAGCAGTTCTTC CASRGTGSTNEQFF
TRBJ2-7 . . TRBV20-1 TGCAGTGCTAGAGATCCGAGGGTGAGCTCCTACGAGCAGTACTTC CSARDPRVSSYEQYF
TRBJ2-5 TRBD2 . TRBV7-3 TGTGCCAGCAGTGGAGGACTAGCGGGGCCCCAGTACTTC CASSGGLAGPQYF